A selection of T cell receptor beta chains follows, all from one sample in a study of graft-versus-host responses after intestinal transplantation. Assay used: immunoSEQ multiplex PCR; TCRdb lists only in-frame clones, some missing. The sample lists 29,000 or so clones, over 60% occurring once. The sample in question was ileum tissue, obtained 98 days after intestinal transplantation. Receptor source: a human patient who received an intestinal transplant, so some T cells may come from the graft donor. CDR3s include the opening cysteine and the closing phenylalanine or tryptophan. The D gene is left open where the match is weak. Some rows mark clone size as missing; the rest say once, few, many or name a class of expanded clone.

j_call: TRBJ2-5
d_call: NA
clone_size: once
v_call: TRBV6-6
cdr3_aa: CASSYSGETQYF
cdr3_nt: TGTGCCAGCAGTTACAGCGGGGAGACCCAGTACTTC

j_call: TRBJ2-2
d_call: TRBD2
clone_size: NA
v_call: TRBV29-1
cdr3_aa: CSAGTSGGVNTGELFF
cdr3_nt: TGCAGCGCTGGGACTAGCGGGGGGGTTAACACCGGGGAGCTGTTTTTT

j_call: TRBJ1-1
d_call: NA
clone_size: NA
v_call: TRBV18
cdr3_aa: CASSRAGGTEAFF
cdr3_nt: TGTGCCAGCTCACGTGCGGGGGGCACTGAAGCTTTCTTT

j_call: TRBJ1-1
d_call: TRBD1
clone_size: NA
v_call: TRBV6-1
cdr3_aa: CASRKTGGDFTEAFF
cdr3_nt: TGTGCCAGCAGGAAGACAGGGGGAGATTTTACTGAAGCTTTCTTT

j_call: TRBJ1-1
d_call: NA
clone_size: NA
v_call: TRBV4-1
cdr3_aa: CASSQVGHTSMNTEAFF
cdr3_nt: TGCGCCAGCAGCCAAGTGGGGCATACCTCGATGAACACTGAAGCCTTCTTT

j_call: TRBJ1-2
d_call: NA
clone_size: NA
v_call: TRBV6-5
cdr3_aa: CASSYGTTKDYGYTF
cdr3_nt: TGTGCCAGCAGTTACGGGACAACAAAAGACTATGGCTACACCTTC

j_call: TRBJ1-5
d_call: TRBD1
clone_size: NA
v_call: TRBV5-5
cdr3_aa: CASSLDRGADGPQHF
cdr3_nt: TGTGCCAGCAGCTTGGACAGGGGGGCCGATGGGCCCCAGCATTTT

j_call: TRBJ2-1
d_call: TRBD2
clone_size: NA
v_call: TRBV11-2
cdr3_aa: CASSLVSGATHEQFF
cdr3_nt: TGTGCCAGCAGCTTAGTTAGCGGGGCCACTCATGAGCAGTTCTTC

j_call: TRBJ1-3
d_call: NA
clone_size: NA
v_call: TRBV18
cdr3_aa: CASSRTASSGNTIYF
cdr3_nt: TGTGCCAGCTCCCGGACAGCAAGCTCTGGAAACACCATATATTTT

j_call: TRBJ1-6
d_call: NA
clone_size: few
v_call: TRBV5-4
cdr3_aa: CASSSTGSDSPLHF
cdr3_nt: TGTGCCAGCAGCTCGACAGGTTCGGATTCACCCCTCCACTTT

j_call: TRBJ2-7
d_call: NA
clone_size: NA
v_call: TRBV6-1
cdr3_aa: CASSNQYEQYF
cdr3_nt: TGTGCCAGCAGTAATCAATACGAGCAGTACTTC

j_call: TRBJ2-1
d_call: TRBD2
clone_size: few
v_call: TRBV9
cdr3_aa: CASKPEAGGLNEQFF
cdr3_nt: TGTGCCAGCAAACCGGAAGCGGGGGGGCTGAATGAGCAGTTCTTC

j_call: TRBJ2-6
d_call: NA
clone_size: NA
v_call: TRBV7-3
cdr3_aa: CASSPTPGANVLTF
cdr3_nt: TGTGCCAGCAGCCCCACCCCTGGGGCCAACGTCCTGACTTTC

j_call: TRBJ2-7
d_call: NA
clone_size: NA
v_call: TRBV20-1
cdr3_aa: CSAADSYEQYF
cdr3_nt: TGCAGTGCTGCTGATTCCTACGAGCAGTACTTC